The source of this TCR beta chain is a study of T cells in Graves' hyperthyroidism and ophthalmopathy. General study points: A 13 V-J model separated ophthalmopathy from stable hyperthyroidism.

From germline, CDR1 is MDHEN and CDR2 SYDVKM. The CDR3 has 16 amino acids. TCR beta CDR3 region amplification was performed from RNA transcripts. The HTBI primer set drove a first-round RT-PCR of the TCR CDR3. Each CDR3 protein gets one entry after TCRdb re-called the multiplex PCR reads with MiXCR. This table holds hundreds of thousands of distinct CDR3 sequences, less than 25% found once. PBMCs were sourced from over 8.5 ml fresh peripheral blood. A word on this clonotype: Antigen: not known. A much larger clonotype is one base distant, so this may be a read error.

What was sequenced was blood. The receptor comes from a man aged 25 to 40 with Graves' ophthalmopathy. This sequence joins TRBV28 and TRBJ2-7, with 13 bases identical to TRBD2. This CDR3 reads CASSSGTSGKISERYF. DNA of the CDR3: TGTGCCAGCAGTTCGGGGACTAGCGGGAAGATTTCCGAGCGGTACTTC.